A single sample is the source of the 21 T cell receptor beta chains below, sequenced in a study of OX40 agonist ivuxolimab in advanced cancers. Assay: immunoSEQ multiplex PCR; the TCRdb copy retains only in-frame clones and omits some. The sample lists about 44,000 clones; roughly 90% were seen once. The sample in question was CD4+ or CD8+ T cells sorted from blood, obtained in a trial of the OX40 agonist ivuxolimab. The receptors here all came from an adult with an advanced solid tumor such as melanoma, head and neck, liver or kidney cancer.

This CDR3 reads CASSATVGADIQYF. The CDR3 region has the DNA TGTGCCAGCAGCGCCACGGTTGGGGCGGACATTCAGTACTTC. V gene TRBV9 combines with J gene TRBJ2-4, with TRBD1 as a possible D gene (5 bases). Between the trimmed V and J ends, which lost 3 bases and 8 bases, there was a span of 15 bases. CDR1 and CDR2 from the germline V gene are SGDLS and YYNGEE. This CDR3 has 14 amino acids.

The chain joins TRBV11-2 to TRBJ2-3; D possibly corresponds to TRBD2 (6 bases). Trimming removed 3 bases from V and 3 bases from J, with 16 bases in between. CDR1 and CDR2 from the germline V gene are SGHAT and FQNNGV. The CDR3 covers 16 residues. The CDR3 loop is CASSFQPGVGTDTQYF. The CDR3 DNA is TGTGCCAGCAGCTTTCAACCGGGGGTGGGGACAGATACGCAGTATTTT.

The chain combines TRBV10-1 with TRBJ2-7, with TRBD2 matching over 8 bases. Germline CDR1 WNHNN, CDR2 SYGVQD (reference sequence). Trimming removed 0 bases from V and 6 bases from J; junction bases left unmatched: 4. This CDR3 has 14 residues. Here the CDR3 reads CASSESHGRGEQYF. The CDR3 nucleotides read TGCGCCAGCAGTGAGTCCCACGGGAGGGGCGAGCAGTACTTC.

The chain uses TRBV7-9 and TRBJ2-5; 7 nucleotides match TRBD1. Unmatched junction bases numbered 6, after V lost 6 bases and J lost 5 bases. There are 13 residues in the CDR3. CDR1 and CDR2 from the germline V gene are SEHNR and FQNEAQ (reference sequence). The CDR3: CASSTTGVETQYF. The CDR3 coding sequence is TGTGCCAGCAGTACCACAGGGGTGGAGACCCAGTACTTC.

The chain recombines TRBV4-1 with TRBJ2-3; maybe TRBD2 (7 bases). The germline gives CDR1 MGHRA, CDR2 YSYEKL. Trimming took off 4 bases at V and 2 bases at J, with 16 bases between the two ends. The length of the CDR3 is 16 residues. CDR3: CASSLTGGALTDTQYF. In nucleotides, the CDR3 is TGCGCCAGCAGCCTCACTGGGGGGGCTCTCACAGATACGCAGTATTTT.

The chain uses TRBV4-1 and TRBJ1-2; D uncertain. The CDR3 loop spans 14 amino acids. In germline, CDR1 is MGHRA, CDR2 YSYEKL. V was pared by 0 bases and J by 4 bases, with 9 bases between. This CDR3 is CASSQEEWAYGYTF. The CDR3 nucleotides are TGCGCCAGCAGCCAAGAGGAGTGGGCCTATGGCTACACCTTC.

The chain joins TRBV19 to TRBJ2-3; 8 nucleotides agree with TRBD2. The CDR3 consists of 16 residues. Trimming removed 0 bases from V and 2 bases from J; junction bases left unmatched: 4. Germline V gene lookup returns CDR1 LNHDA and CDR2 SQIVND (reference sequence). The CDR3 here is CASSIEAGAATDTQYF. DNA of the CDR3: TGTGCCAGTAGTATAGAAGCGGGGGCCGCCACAGATACGCAGTATTTT.

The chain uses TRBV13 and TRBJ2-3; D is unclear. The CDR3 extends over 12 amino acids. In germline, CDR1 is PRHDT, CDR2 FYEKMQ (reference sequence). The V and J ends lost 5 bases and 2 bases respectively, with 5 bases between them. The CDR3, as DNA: TGTGCCAGCAGCGGCAACACAGATACGCAGTATTTT. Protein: CASSGNTDTQYF.

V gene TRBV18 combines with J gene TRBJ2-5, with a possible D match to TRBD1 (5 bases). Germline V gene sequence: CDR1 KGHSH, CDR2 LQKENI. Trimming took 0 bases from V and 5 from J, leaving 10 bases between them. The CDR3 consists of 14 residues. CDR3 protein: CASSPPTAYETQYF. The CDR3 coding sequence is TGTGCCAGCTCACCACCGACAGCGTATGAGACCCAGTACTTC.

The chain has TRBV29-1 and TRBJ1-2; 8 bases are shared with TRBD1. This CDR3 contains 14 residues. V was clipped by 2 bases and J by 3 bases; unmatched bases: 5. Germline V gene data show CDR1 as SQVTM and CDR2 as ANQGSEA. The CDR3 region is CSVEPQGADYGYTF. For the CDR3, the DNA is TGCAGCGTTGAACCGCAGGGGGCTGACTATGGCTACACCTTC.

The DNA for the CDR3 is TGCGCCAGCAGCCCGCGCAAGGGCACAGATACGCAGTATTTT. It yields the protein CASSPRKGTDTQYF. This rearrangement joins TRBV4-3 to TRBJ2-3; D gene unclear. The CDR3 has 14 residues. The V gene lost 4 bases and the J gene lost 1 base, with 9 bases spanning the gap. In germline, CDR1 is LGHNA, CDR2 YSLEER.

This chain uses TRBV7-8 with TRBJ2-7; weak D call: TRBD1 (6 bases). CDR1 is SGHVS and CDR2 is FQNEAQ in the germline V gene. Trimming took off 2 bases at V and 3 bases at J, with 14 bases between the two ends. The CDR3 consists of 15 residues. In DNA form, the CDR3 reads TGTGCCAGCAGCTTACGGGAATCCAGGGGCTACGAGCAGTACTTC. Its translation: CASSLRESRGYEQYF.

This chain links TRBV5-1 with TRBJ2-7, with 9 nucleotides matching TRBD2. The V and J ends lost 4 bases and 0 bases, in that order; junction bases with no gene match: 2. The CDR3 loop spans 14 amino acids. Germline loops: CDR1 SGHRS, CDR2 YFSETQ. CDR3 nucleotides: TGCGCCAGCAGCCCTAGCGGGGACTCCTACGAGCAGTACTTC. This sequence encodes CASSPSGDSYEQYF. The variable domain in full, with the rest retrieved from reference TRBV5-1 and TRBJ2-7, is KAGVTQTPRYLIKTRGQQVTLSCSPISGHRSVSWYQQTPGQGLQFLFEYFSETQRNKGNFPGRFSGRQFSNSRSEMNVSTLELGDSALYLCASSPSGDSYEQYFGPGTRLTVT.

CDR3 nucleotide sequence: TGCGCCAGCAGCCCGGGAGAGGGTCCCAACTATGGCTACACCTTC. Translation: CASSPGEGPNYGYTF. This rearrangement joins TRBV4-3 to TRBJ1-2; no firm D call. This CDR3 has 15 amino acids. Trimming pared 4 bases from V and 2 bases from J, leaving 14 bases between. CDR1 and CDR2 (germline): LGHNA, YSLEER.

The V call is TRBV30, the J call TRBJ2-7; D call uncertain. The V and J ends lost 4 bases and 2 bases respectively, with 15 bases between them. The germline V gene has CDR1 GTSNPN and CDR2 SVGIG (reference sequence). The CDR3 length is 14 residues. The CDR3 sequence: CAWTPEVDTYEQYF. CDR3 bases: TGTGCCTGGACGCCAGAGGTTGACACCTACGAGCAGTACTTC.

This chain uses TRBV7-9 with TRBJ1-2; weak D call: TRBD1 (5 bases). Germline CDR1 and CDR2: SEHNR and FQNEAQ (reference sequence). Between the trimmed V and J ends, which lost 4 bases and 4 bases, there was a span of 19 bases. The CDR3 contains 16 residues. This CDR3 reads CASSSIELGPAYGYTF. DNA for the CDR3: TGTGCCAGCAGCTCGATTGAATTGGGACCAGCCTATGGCTACACCTTC.

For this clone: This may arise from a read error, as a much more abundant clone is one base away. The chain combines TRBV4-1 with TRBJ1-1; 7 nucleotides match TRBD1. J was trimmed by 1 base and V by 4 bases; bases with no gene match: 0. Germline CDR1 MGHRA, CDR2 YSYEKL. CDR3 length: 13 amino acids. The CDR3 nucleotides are TGCGCCAGCAGCCCAGGGGGGAACACTGAAGCTTTCTTT. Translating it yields CASSPGGNTEAFF.

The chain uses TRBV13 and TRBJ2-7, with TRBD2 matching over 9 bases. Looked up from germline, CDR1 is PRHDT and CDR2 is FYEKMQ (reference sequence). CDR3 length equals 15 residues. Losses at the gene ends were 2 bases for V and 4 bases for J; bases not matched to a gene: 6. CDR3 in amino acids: CASSLPGAGGYEQYF. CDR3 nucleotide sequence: TGTGCCAGCAGCTTACCGGGCGCGGGGGGGTACGAGCAGTACTTC.

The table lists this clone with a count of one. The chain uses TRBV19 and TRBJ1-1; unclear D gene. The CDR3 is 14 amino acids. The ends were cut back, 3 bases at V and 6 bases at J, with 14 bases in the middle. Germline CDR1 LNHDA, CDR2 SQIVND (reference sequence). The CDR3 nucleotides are TGTGCCAGTAGTATGTCTCCCCGGGAGCCTGAAGCTTTCTTT. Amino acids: CASSMSPREPEAFF.

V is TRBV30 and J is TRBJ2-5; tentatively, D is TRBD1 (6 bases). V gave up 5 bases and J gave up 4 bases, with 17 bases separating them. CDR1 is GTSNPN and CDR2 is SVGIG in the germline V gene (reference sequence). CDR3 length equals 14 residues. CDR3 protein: CAWEGSGVGETQYF. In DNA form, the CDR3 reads TGTGCCTGGGAGGGGTCAGGGGTGGGAGAGACCCAGTACTTC. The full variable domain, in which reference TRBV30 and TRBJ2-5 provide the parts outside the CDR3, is SQTIHQWPATLVQPVGSPLSLECTVEGTSNPNLYWYRQAAGRGLQLLFYSVGIGQISSEVPQNLSASRPQDRQFILSSKKLLLSDSGFYLCAWEGSGVGETQYFGPGTRLLVL.

The CDR3 spells CAWTPGQGPQPQHF. The CDR3 DNA reads TGTGCCTGGACCCCGGGACAGGGCCCTCAGCCCCAGCATTTT. This sequence joins TRBV30 and TRBJ1-5; 9 nucleotides line up with TRBD1. The junction had 7 bases not matched to a gene; V was cut back by 4 bases and J by 6 bases. Germline CDR1 GTSNPN, CDR2 SVGIG (reference sequence). The CDR3 loop spans 14 amino acids.